The source of this T cell receptor (beta chain) is a study of CD8+CD57+ T cells in acquired aplastic anemia. About the study: Sorting CD4+ and CD8+ cells gave DNA averaging approximately 3 ug. Broader study findings: The study found no significant CD8+ Simpson's diversity difference between patients and controls. Patients and controls shared over 25 CD8+ CDR3 sequences, which appeared highly expressed in patients and within their immunodominant clones.

Points on this clonotype: No antigen is known for it.

The TCR beta profiling, which covered VDJ combination and CDR3 sequence, was carried out using genomic DNA as the template. One entry per CDR3 protein, called by TCRdb with MiXCR from the reads. The table includes 150,000 to 200,000 distinct CDR3 sequences, about half detected once. The CDR3 runs to 16 residues. Trimming stripped 3 bases from V and 5 bases from J, with 23 bases between. CDR1 is DFQATT, CDR2 SNEGSKA, per germline (reference sequence). The source of this sequence is a human donor in good health. Sequenced material: sorted CD4+, CD8+, or CD8+CD57+ T cells (not recorded which) from PBMCs. V gene TRBV20-1 combines with J gene TRBJ2-7; D is possibly TRBD2 (7 bases). The CDR3 DNA follows: TGCAGTGCTAGTGCGAGGGGGGGCGGGAGACTCGACGAGCAGTACTTC. Translation gives CSASARGGGRLDEQYF.